The rows below give T cell receptor beta chains drawn from one sample of a study of T cells after yellow fever vaccination. TCRdb re-called the 5' RACE reads through MiXCR, storing one row per CDR3 protein. In the table there are 200,000 to 300,000 distinct CDR3 sequences, approximately 12% of which are singletons. The sequencing here drew on CD4+ T cells sorted from PBMCs, taken 45 days after the yellow fever booster vaccination. Every receptor here comes from a man aged 30 to 39 who received the YFV17D yellow fever vaccine. The CDR3 runs from the conserved cysteine through the conserved F or W. Fields, in order: D gene, J gene, clone size, V gene, CDR3 protein, CDR3 DNA. The D gene is left open where the match is weak. Size tells how often a clone was seen (once, few, many) or the class of an expanded clone, and some rows leave it out.

>NA|TRBJ2-1|NA|TRBV12-3/TRBV12-4
CASSPGLLSYNEQFF
TGTGCCAGCAGTCCGGGTCTCCTAAGCTACAATGAGCAGTTCTTC
>TRBD1|TRBJ2-7|NA|TRBV6-6
CASGTGAVALHF
TGTGCCAGCGGGACAGGGGCCGTGGCACTCCACTTC
>NA|TRBJ2-6|NA|TRBV2
CASIQEGSSGANVLTF
TGTGCCAGCATACAGGAAGGGTCCTCTGGGGCCAACGTCCTGACTTTC
>NA|TRBJ1-5|many|TRBV12-3/TRBV12-4
CASSFREAGQPQHF
TGTGCCAGCAGTTTTCGGGAGGCTGGTCAGCCCCAGCATTTT
>TRBD2|TRBJ2-5|many|TRBV28
CASSLLTSGRETQYF
TGTGCCAGCAGTCTTCTGACTAGCGGGAGGGAGACCCAGTACTTC
>NA|TRBJ1-4|NA|TRBV5-1
CASSSVSYEKLFF
TGCGCCAGCAGCTCGGTGAGCTATGAAAAACTGTTTTTT
>TRBD1|TRBJ2-3|NA|TRBV5-6
CASRRDRERVPDTQYF
TGTGCCAGCAGACGAGACAGGGAGAGGGTCCCAGATACGCAGTATTTT
>NA|TRBJ1-1|few|TRBV18
CASSPRSAGVNTEAFF
TGTGCCAGCTCACCACGCTCGGCGGGGGTGAACACTGAAGCTTTCTTT
>TRBD1|TRBJ1-2|few|TRBV6-5
CASSSNPGQAYGYTF
TGTGCCAGCAGTTCCAACCCGGGACAGGCCTATGGCTACACCTTC
>NA|TRBJ2-5|NA|TRBV12-5
CASGRRNQETQYF
TGTGCTAGTGGGCGACGGAACCAAGAGACCCAGTACTTC
>NA|TRBJ2-5|NA|TRBV7-9
CASSPRGIGETQYF
TGTGCCAGCAGCCCCCGGGGGATAGGGGAGACCCAGTACTTC
>TRBD2|TRBJ2-1|NA|TRBV20-1
CSARREGEQFF
TGCAGTGCGAGGCGGGAGGGTGAGCAGTTCTTC
>NA|TRBJ2-4|NA|TRBV10-2
CASSASGTPIPQYF
TGCGCCAGCAGTGCCTCCGGGACTCCCATCCCTCAGTACTTC
>NA|TRBJ2-5|NA|TRBV5-6
CASRVKEETQYF
TGTGCCAGCAGGGTTAAAGAAGAGACCCAGTACTTC
>TRBD1|TRBJ2-7|many|TRBV6-1
CASSTTGGGYEQYF
TGTGCCAGCAGTACGACAGGGGGCGGCTACGAGCAGTACTTC
>NA|TRBJ2-2|NA|TRBV7-9
CASSFRSTNTGELFF
TGTGCCAGCAGCTTTCGGTCCACGAACACCGGGGAGCTGTTTTTT
>TRBD2|TRBJ2-1|few|TRBV12-3/TRBV12-4
CASSLPGTSAAEQFF
TGTGCCAGCAGTTTACCCGGGACTAGCGCAGCGGAGCAGTTCTTC
>TRBD2|TRBJ2-1|NA|TRBV15
CATSREGTRVGNEQFF
TGTGCCACCAGCAGAGAGGGGACTAGAGTTGGCAATGAGCAGTTCTTC
>NA|TRBJ2-3|many|TRBV18
CASYEAGRTDTQYF
TGTGCCAGCTATGAGGCGGGGCGCACAGATACGCAGTATTTT
>NA|TRBJ2-3|NA|TRBV18
CASSPRQGSADTQYF
TGTGCCAGCTCACCAAGGCAGGGGTCGGCAGATACGCAGTATTTT
>NA|TRBJ2-7|NA|TRBV9
CASSRTVRDEQYF
TGTGCCAGCAGCAGGACAGTTCGGGACGAGCAGTACTTC
>NA|TRBJ2-1|NA|TRBV27
CASTFGGGLNEQFF
TGTGCCAGCACCTTCGGAGGGGGGCTCAATGAGCAGTTCTTC
>NA|TRBJ2-5|few|TRBV9
CASSAPRGNQETQYF
TGTGCCAGCAGCGCCCCCCGGGGGAATCAAGAGACCCAGTACTTC
>NA|TRBJ1-6|NA|TRBV18
CASSLSSSSYNSPLHF
TGTGCCAGCTCACTTTCGTCAAGCTCCTATAATTCACCCCTCCACTTT
>NA|TRBJ1-4|few|TRBV29-1
CSATSRGNEKLFF
TGCAGCGCCACATCTCGGGGGAATGAAAAACTGTTTTTT
>TRBD2|TRBJ2-2|NA|TRBV5-1
CASSQGLAATGELFF
TGCGCCAGCAGTCAGGGACTAGCGGCCACCGGGGAGCTGTTTTTT
>NA|TRBJ1-1|NA|TRBV28
CASSLLRTMNTEAFF
TGTGCCAGCAGTTTACTGCGGACTATGAACACTGAAGCTTTCTTT
>TRBD2|TRBJ2-5|few|TRBV4-2
CASSQETSGSTAEETQYF
TGTGCCAGCAGCCAAGAAACTAGCGGGAGTACCGCTGAAGAGACCCAGTACTTC
>NA|TRBJ2-1|few|TRBV28
CASSLAKSYNEQFF
TGTGCCAGCAGCTTAGCGAAATCCTACAATGAGCAGTTCTTC
>NA|TRBJ2-1|NA|TRBV9
CASSVTIAANEQFF
TGTGCCAGCAGCGTGACCATAGCGGCCAATGAGCAGTTCTTC
>TRBD2|TRBJ2-1|many|TRBV5-1
CASSRRDTGGGEQFF
TGCGCCAGCAGCCGCCGGGACACCGGGGGGGGTGAGCAGTTCTTC
>NA|TRBJ1-5|NA|TRBV28
CASSLGTRPQPQHF
TGTGCCAGCAGTTTAGGGACAAGGCCTCAGCCCCAGCATTTT
>TRBD1|TRBJ2-5|many|TRBV25-1
CASSLGTGKTQYF
TGTGCCAGCAGTCTTGGGACAGGGAAGACCCAGTACTTC
>TRBD2|TRBJ2-5|few|TRBV5-1
CASSWGTSQETQYF
TGCGCCAGCAGCTGGGGGACTAGCCAAGAGACCCAGTACTTC
>TRBD1|TRBJ1-2|NA|TRBV6-5
CASRSDRETNYGYTF
TGTGCCAGCAGGTCAGACAGGGAGACTAACTATGGCTACACCTTC
>NA|TRBJ2-2|many|TRBV12-3/TRBV12-4
CASSFAARNTGELFF
TGTGCCAGCAGTTTTGCCGCTCGAAACACCGGGGAGCTGTTTTTT
>NA|TRBJ2-7|NA|TRBV10-2
CASSERYEQYF
TGCGCCAGCAGTGAACGATACGAGCAGTACTTC
>TRBD1|TRBJ2-1|many|TRBV29-1
CSTRQGLNEQFF
TGCAGCACAAGACAGGGGCTTAATGAGCAGTTCTTC
>TRBD1|TRBJ2-7|few|TRBV4-3
CASSQAWDRRFSYEQYF
TGCGCCAGCAGCCAGGCCTGGGACAGGCGGTTCTCCTACGAGCAGTACTTC
>TRBD2|TRBJ2-3|NA|TRBV15
CATSRGLAGGTDTQYF
TGTGCCACCAGCAGAGGGCTAGCGGGAGGGACAGATACGCAGTATTTT
>TRBD2|TRBJ2-1|few|TRBV10-3
CAIGEVAGGYEQFF
TGTGCCATCGGGGAGGTAGCGGGGGGGTATGAGCAGTTCTTC
>TRBD1|TRBJ1-2|few|TRBV20-1
CSAVQGARLYGYTF
TGCAGTGCCGTACAGGGGGCTCGCCTCTATGGCTACACCTTC
>NA|TRBJ2-3|few|TRBV5-5
CASSLRVTGTDTQYF
TGTGCCAGCAGCTTGAGGGTTACGGGCACAGATACGCAGTATTTT
>TRBD2|TRBJ2-7|few|TRBV7-6
CASSLGSSSGTYASYEQYF
TGTGCCAGCAGCTTAGGTTCTTCTAGCGGGACTTACGCCTCCTACGAGCAGTACTTC
>NA|TRBJ2-3|NA|TRBV15
CATSRVRGTDTQYF
TGTGCCACCAGCAGGGTCCGGGGCACAGATACGCAGTATTTT
>TRBD1|TRBJ2-1|NA|TRBV20-1
CSAWTGSGDEQFF
TGCAGTGCTTGGACAGGGTCAGGGGATGAGCAGTTCTTC
>TRBD2|TRBJ2-1|NA|TRBV29-1
CSVRLAGGPLSANEQFF
TGCAGCGTTCGACTAGCGGGAGGGCCGCTCTCCGCCAATGAGCAGTTCTTC
>TRBD2|TRBJ2-1|NA|TRBV20-1
CSATQGSGCNEQFF
TGCAGTGCCACCCAGGGTAGCGGGTGCAATGAGCAGTTCTTC
>TRBD2|TRBJ2-5|NA|TRBV6-5
CASSYITSGRGETQYF
TGTGCCAGCAGTTACATAACTAGCGGGAGAGGGGAGACCCAGTACTTC
>TRBD1|TRBJ2-3|few|TRBV29-1
CSVGDRLTDTQYF
TGCAGCGTTGGGGACAGACTCACAGATACGCAGTATTTT
>NA|TRBJ2-3|NA|TRBV29-1
CSVVKRITDTQYF
TGCAGCGTTGTGAAGCGGATCACAGATACGCAGTATTTT
>NA|TRBJ1-1|few|TRBV3-1
CASSQGYTEAFF
TGTGCCAGCAGCCAGGGGTACACTGAAGCTTTCTTT
>NA|TRBJ2-7|many|TRBV7-6
CASSLDKTYEQYF
TGTGCCAGCAGCTTAGACAAGACCTACGAGCAGTACTTC
>NA|TRBJ2-5|NA|TRBV7-2
CASSPSAGETQYF
TGTGCCAGCAGCCCCAGCGCGGGGGAGACCCAGTACTTC
>NA|TRBJ2-7|NA|TRBV21-1
CASSIPGLAGGREQYF
TGTGCCAGCAGCATACCGGGACTAGCGGGAGGGCGCGAGCAGTACTTC
>NA|TRBJ1-4|few|TRBV6-5
CASSYLSGTNEKLFF
TGTGCCAGCAGTTACCTTTCTGGGACTAATGAAAAACTGTTTTTT
>TRBD2|TRBJ2-5|few|TRBV3-1
CASSHVTSGRGEETQYF
TGTGCCAGCAGCCACGTGACTAGCGGGAGAGGGGAAGAGACCCAGTACTTC
>NA|TRBJ1-4|NA|TRBV5-1
CASSLDGQGGDEKLFF
TGCGCCAGCAGCTTGGACGGGCAGGGTGGGGACGAAAAACTGTTTTTT
>TRBD2|TRBJ2-7|few|TRBV7-9
CASSLLGGTSGRYEQYF
TGTGCCAGCAGCCTACTGGGGGGGACTAGCGGTCGCTACGAGCAGTACTTC